This T cell receptor (beta chain) stems from a study of T cells after yellow fever vaccination. Turning to the study itself: For low cell numbers, libraries were made with SMART-Seq v4 Ultra Low Input.

Overall study results and limits: On re-exposure, the response was weaker but peaked faster, at day 5 versus 15. Re-detected after boosting: most primary clones, more than 95% of CD4 and over 80% of CD8.

5'RACE template switching produced TCR cDNA carrying a universal primer site and UMIs. TCRdb itself ran the 5' RACE reads through MiXCR, one entry per CDR3 protein. Of more than 300,000 distinct CDR3 sequences listed, approximately 4.5% are singletons. The CDR3 is 17 amino acids. Germline-derived CDR1 and CDR2 are LGHNA and YSLEER. The V end was cut by 0 bases, the J end by 0 bases, with 11 bases between. This clonotype was detected ten times or more. What it recognizes is unknown. This rearrangement joins TRBV4-3 to TRBJ1-4; D not resolved. Sequences were derived from PBMCs, sampled 15 days after the yellow fever booster vaccination. This sequence was found in a man aged 18 to 30 who received the YFV17D yellow fever vaccine. This CDR3 is CASSQDSPWATNEKLFF. The DNA of the CDR3 is TGCGCCAGCAGCCAAGATTCACCGTGGGCAACTAATGAAAAACTGTTTTTT.